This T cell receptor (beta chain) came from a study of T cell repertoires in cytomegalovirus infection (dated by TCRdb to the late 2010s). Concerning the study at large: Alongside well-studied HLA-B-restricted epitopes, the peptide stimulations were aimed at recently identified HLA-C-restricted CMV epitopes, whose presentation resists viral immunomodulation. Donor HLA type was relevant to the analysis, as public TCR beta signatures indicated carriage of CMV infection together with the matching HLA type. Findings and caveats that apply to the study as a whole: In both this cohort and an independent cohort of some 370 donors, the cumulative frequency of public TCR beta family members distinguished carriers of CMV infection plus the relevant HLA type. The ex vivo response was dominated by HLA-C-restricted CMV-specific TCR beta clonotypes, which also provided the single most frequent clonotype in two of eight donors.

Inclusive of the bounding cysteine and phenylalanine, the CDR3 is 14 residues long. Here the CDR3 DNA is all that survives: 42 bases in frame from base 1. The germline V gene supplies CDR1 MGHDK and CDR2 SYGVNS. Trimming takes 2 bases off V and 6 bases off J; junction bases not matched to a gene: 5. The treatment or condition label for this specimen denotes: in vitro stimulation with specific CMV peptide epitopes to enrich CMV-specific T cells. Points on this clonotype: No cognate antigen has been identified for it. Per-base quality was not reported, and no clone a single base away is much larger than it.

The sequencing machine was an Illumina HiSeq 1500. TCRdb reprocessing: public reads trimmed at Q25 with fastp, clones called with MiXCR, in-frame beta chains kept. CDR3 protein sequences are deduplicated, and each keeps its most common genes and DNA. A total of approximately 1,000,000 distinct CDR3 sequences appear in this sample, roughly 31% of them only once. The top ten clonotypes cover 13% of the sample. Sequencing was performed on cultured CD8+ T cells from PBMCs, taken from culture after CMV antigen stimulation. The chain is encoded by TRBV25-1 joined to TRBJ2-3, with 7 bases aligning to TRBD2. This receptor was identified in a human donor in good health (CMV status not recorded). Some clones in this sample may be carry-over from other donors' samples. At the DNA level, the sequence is TGTGCCAGCAGTGAAGTGGGGGGGGAGGATACGCAGTATTTT. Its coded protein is CASSEVGGEDTQYF.